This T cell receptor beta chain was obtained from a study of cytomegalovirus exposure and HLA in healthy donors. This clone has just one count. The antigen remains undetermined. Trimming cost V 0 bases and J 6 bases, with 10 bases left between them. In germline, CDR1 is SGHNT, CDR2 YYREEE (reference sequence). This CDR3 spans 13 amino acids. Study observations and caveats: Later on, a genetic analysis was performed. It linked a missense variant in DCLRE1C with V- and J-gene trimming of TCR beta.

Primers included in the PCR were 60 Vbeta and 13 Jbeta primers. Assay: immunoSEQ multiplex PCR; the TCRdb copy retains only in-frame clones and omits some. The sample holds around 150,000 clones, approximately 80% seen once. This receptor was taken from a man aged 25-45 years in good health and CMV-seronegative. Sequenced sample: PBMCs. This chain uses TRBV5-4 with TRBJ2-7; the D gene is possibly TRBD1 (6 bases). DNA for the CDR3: TGTGCCAGCAGCTTGGCCAACAGGGTCGAGCAGTACTTC. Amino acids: CASSLANRVEQYF.